The 32 T cell receptor delta chains given below trace back to one sample, sequenced in a study of γδ T cells in repeated Plasmodium falciparum infection. Vgamma9/Vdelta2+ and Vdelta2-negative gammadelta T cells were flow-sorted from PBMC for bulk sequencing. TCRdb re-called clones from the multiplex PCR reads using CATT. The table has over 45,000 delta-chain clones, around 1.6% seen once. Specimen: gamma-delta T cells from blood. These receptors were obtained from a pool of human donors (malaria-infected and uninfected, not separated).

This clone was counted between two and nine times. Translating this DNA gives a protein that differs at residue 3 from the TCRdb one, which belongs to a much larger clone; a read error is likely, and the protein shown is this translation. The rearrangement uses TRDV1 and TRDJ1; 11 positions agree with TRDD3. The J gene, absent from TCRdb, was called here by matching the DNA to germline. CDR3 length equals 16 residues. Germline V gene lookup returns CDR1 TSWWSYY and CDR2 QGS. CDR3 sequence: CAPGELPSYWGIGLIF. The CDR3 region has the DNA TGTGCTCCTGGGGAACTACCTAGCTACTGGGGGATAGGACTCATCTTT.

Here the CDR3 reads CAIRHSYRGDTRDTHNDKLIF. The CDR3 DNA reads as TGTGCAATCAGGCATTCCTACCGTGGCGACACTCGAGATACCCACAACGATAAACTCATCTTT. The chain employs TRAV14/DV4 and TRDJ1; 7 nucleotides match TRDD2. J was trimmed by 4 bases and V by 9 bases; bases with no gene match: 32. This CDR3 is built from 21 residues. Germline lookup yields CDR1 TSDPSYG and CDR2 QGSYDQQN (reference sequence).

Concerning this clone itself: TCRdb attributes to this sequence the protein of a much larger clone, which differs from the DNA translation at residue 20; a read error is likely, and the protein displayed is translated from the DNA. The rearrangement links TRDV1 to TRDJ1; 12 bases line up with TRDD3. The junction had 30 bases not matched to a gene; V was cut back by 0 bases and J by 1 base. The germline V gene encodes CDR1 TSWWSYY and CDR2 QGS. CDR3 length equals 26 residues. The CDR3 region has the DNA TGTGCTCTTGGGGAACTTTCCGTAGGCCTACAGCCCTCTTACTGGGGGATACCTCCAAGCACCGATAAACTCATCTTT. Its protein is CALGELSVGLQPSYWGIPPSTDKLIF.

This clone showed up just a few times. This probably arose from a read error, given a far larger clone one base away. Different DNA sequences within this sample yield the same CDR3. The CDR3 nucleotides read TGTGCTCTTGGGGAACTCCATCTTCCTACGAAGGGTTCCACCGATAAACTCATCTTT. This gives the protein CALGELHLPTKGSTDKLIF. The V gene is TRDV1, the J gene TRDJ1; TRDD2 matches 8 bases. This CDR3 is built from 19 residues. V lost 0 bases, J lost 1 base, and 13 bases stayed unmatched. Looked up from germline, CDR1 is TSWWSYY and CDR2 is QGS.

As for this clone: The amino acid sequence in TCRdb belongs to a much larger clone and departs from this DNA's translation at residue 10, likely a sequencing read error; the sequence shown is translated from the DNA. The chain employs TRDV1 and TRDJ1, with 7 bases identical to TRDD3. With 6 bases clipped from V and 0 bases from J, the junction kept 28 bases outside the gene matches. Looked up from germline, CDR1 is TSWWSYY and CDR2 is QGS. This CDR3 region has 22 residues. CDR3 DNA sequence: TGTGCTCTTGGCGACTCTACCCACTTCTGGGGGGACTGGGGACCCTACACCGATAAACTCATCTTT. Translation gives CALGDSTHFWGDWGPYTDKLIF.

This clone showed up just a few times. A far larger clone is only one base removed, so a read error is likely. Other DNA sequences within the sample encode an identical CDR3. The rearrangement links TRDV1 to TRDJ1, with D maybe TRDD3 (5 bases). V was pared by 6 bases and J by 0 bases, with 14 bases between. The CDR3 has 15 amino acids. Germline V lookup: CDR1 TSWWSYY, CDR2 QGS. The DNA for the CDR3 is TGTGCTCTTGGAGAATTGGGGTTTTACACCGATAAACTCATCTTT. Translating it yields CALGELGFYTDKLIF.

This clone was detected a few times. The translation of this DNA and the TCRdb protein of a much larger clone differ at residues 11 and 12, probably owing to a read error; the protein shown here is translated from the DNA. This sequence joins TRDV1 and TRDJ1; D perhaps matches TRDD3 (6 bases). Trimming shortened V by 4 bases and J by 8 bases, and 23 bases separated the two germline ends. The germline CDR1 and CDR2 sequences are TSWWSYY and QGS. There are 16 residues in the CDR3. CDR3: CALGGLPRGGRSKLIF. For the CDR3, the DNA is TGTGCTCTTGGGGGCCTCCCGAGGGGGGGGAGAAGCAAACTCATCTTT.

Only a few counts were recorded for this clone. The mismatch at residue 7 between this DNA's translation and the TCRdb protein of a much larger clone likely reflects a read error; the protein shown is translated from the DNA. J is TRDJ1 and V is TRDV1; TRDD2 might be the D (5 bases). Germline-derived CDR1 and CDR2 are TSWWSYY and QGS. CDR3 length: 18 amino acids. V was trimmed by 2 bases and J by 0 bases, leaving 19 bases between them. CDR3 amino acids: CALGEYALPSPNTDKLIF. The CDR3 DNA follows: TGTGCTCTTGGGGAATACGCCCTACCCTCTCCTAACACCGATAAACTCATCTTT.

In its sample, this clone was seen a few times. A far larger clone lies a single base away; this is likely a read error. In the same sample, other DNA sequences code for this CDR3. The J gene is TRDJ1, the V gene TRDV1, with D perhaps given as TRDD2 or TRDD3 (6 bases each). The J gene comes from matching the DNA to germline here; TCRdb lacks it. V shed 2 bases and J shed 2 bases, with 27 bases lying between them. The CDR3 covers 20 residues. CDR1 is TSWWSYY, CDR2 QGS, per germline. CDR3 region: CALGEWISYGLGIGTDKLIF. CDR3 in DNA: TGTGCTCTTGGGGAATGGATCTCCTACGGTCTGGGGATTGGTACCGATAAACTCATCTTT.

This clone appeared a few times. The protein TCRdb gives is from a much larger clone and does not agree with this DNA's translation at residue 15, likely a read error; the protein shown here comes from the DNA. V is TRDV1 and J is TRDJ1; D tentatively fits TRDD2 or TRDD3 (7 bases each). No J gene is reported in TCRdb; it was inferred here by comparing the DNA with germline. The length of the CDR3 is 21 residues. Per germline, CDR1 TSWWSYY and CDR2 QGS. Trimming took 0 bases from V and 1 from J, leaving 27 bases between them. The CDR3 DNA is TGTGCTCTTGGGGAACTAGGGTTTCCTTCCTTCCTGGGGGGTTGCACCGATAAACTCATCTTT. The encoded protein is CALGELGFPSFLGGCTDKLIF.

Many counts were recorded for this clone. The chain joins TRDV2 to TRDJ3; TRDD3 aligns across 7 bases. The CDR3 extends over 20 amino acids. The V and J ends lost 0 bases and 2 bases, in that order; junction bases with no gene match: 12. Germline lookup yields CDR1 GEAIGNYY and CDR2 EKD. The CDR3 DNA reads TGTGCCTGTGACACCGTGGGGGACGTCCGGGGAACCTGGGACACCCGACAGATGTTTTTC. Translating it yields CACDTVGDVRGTWDTRQMFF.

This clone was counted at least ten times. TCRdb's protein, taken from a much larger clone, differs from this DNA's translation at residue 10, likely owing to a read error; the protein displayed comes from the DNA. The chain employs TRDV3 and TRDJ1; D may be TRDD3 (5 bases). Trimming pared 1 base from V and 4 bases from J, leaving 19 bases between. This CDR3 has 15 amino acids. Germline CDR1 reads TVYSNPD; CDR2 reads GDNSRS (reference sequence). The CDR3 DNA sequence: TGTGCCTTTATTGCGGGGGTCTGGAGAGGCGATAAACTCATCTTT. This encodes CAFIAGVWRGDKLIF.

This clone has a handful of counts. This DNA translates differently at residue 7 from the TCRdb protein, which is that of a much larger clone; a read error is likely, and the protein shown is the DNA's own translation. J is TRDJ1 and V is TRDV2; possible D gene TRDD3, 5 bases. V shed 3 bases and J shed 2 bases, with 15 bases lying between them. The germline CDR1 and CDR2 sequences are GEAIGNYY and EKD. The CDR3 covers 15 residues. In DNA, the CDR3 is TGTGCCTGTGACGCCTTACCGGGGGGGACCGATAAACTCATCTTT. Its translation: CACDALPGGTDKLIF.

At least ten counts were recorded for this clone. This specimen includes other DNA sequences encoding the same CDR3. The chain has TRDV1 and TRDJ1; possibly TRDD3 for D (6 bases). V was cut by 8 bases and J by 2 bases, with 39 bases left in between. The CDR3 sequence is 22 residues long. Germline CDR1 TSWWSYY, CDR2 QGS. In DNA, the CDR3 is TGTGCTCTTAACAATTTAAGGGAGGCCTCACGGAGCGGGGATGGAGGGACCGATAAACTCATCTTT. Its translation is CALNNLREASRSGDGGTDKLIF.

This clone was seen repeatedly, ten times or more. TCRdb records a much larger clone's protein for this DNA, with a difference at residue 8 that likely arises from a read error; the protein given is the translation of the DNA. DNA for the CDR3: TGTGCTCTTGGGGAACCGCCCCACGGGGGGATCCCAGATAAACTCATCTTT. Protein product: CALGEPPHGGIPDKLIF. The J gene is TRDJ1, the V gene TRDV1, with TRDD3 matching over 7 bases. With 1 base clipped from V and 5 bases from J, the junction kept 13 bases outside the gene matches. The CDR3 is 17 residues long. CDR1 is TSWWSYY and CDR2 is QGS in the germline V gene.

By proportion, this clone is medium-sized (0.01 to 0.1%). The sample has other DNA sequences that encode this CDR3 too. The J gene is TRDJ1, the V gene TRDV1, with D perhaps matching TRDD2 (5 bases). The germline V gene encodes CDR1 TSWWSYY and CDR2 QGS. V shed 2 bases and J shed 0 bases, with 16 bases lying between them. CDR3 length equals 17 residues. The CDR3: CALGESAYPTYTDKLIF. The CDR3 nucleotides are TGTGCTCTTGGGGAATCTGCCTACCCAACCTACACCGATAAACTCATCTTT.

In this sample, this clone turned up many times. The protein recorded in TCRdb matches a much larger clone and deviates from this DNA's translation at residue 6, suggesting a read error; the protein here is obtained by translating the DNA. The chain joins TRDV1 to TRDJ2; 7 bases are shared with TRDD3. The J gene is not listed in TCRdb, so it was assigned here from a DNA match to germline. Germline CDR1 and CDR2: TSWWSYY and QGS. V lost 3 bases to trimming and J lost 7 bases; unmatched junction nucleotides: 23. This CDR3 spans 20 amino acids. DNA for the CDR3: TGTGCTCTTGGGGAGGCCACTATGACTGGGGATCCCGGTGGTGGAGCACAACTCTTCTTT. Residues: CALGEATMTGDPGGGAQLFF.

As to this clone: This likely stems from a read error, as it lies one base from a far larger clone. Other DNA sequences in the same sample also yield this CDR3. The CDR3 bases are TGTGCTCTTGGGGAAAGAGCGCTACTGGGGGATACAGTATCCTCCTGGGACACCCGACAGATGTTTTTC. Encoded protein: CALGERALLGDTVSSWDTRQMFF. The rearrangement joins TRDV1 to TRDJ3; 12 nucleotides line up with TRDD3. Here the J gene was assigned by germline matching of the DNA, as TCRdb has none. The CDR3 runs to 23 residues. Germline V gene sequence: CDR1 TSWWSYY, CDR2 QGS. V lost 2 bases, J lost 0 bases, and 14 bases stayed unmatched.

This clone occurred a few times. A far larger clone is one nucleotide away, so this likely arose from a read error. The same CDR3 arises from other DNA sequences in this sample as well. The V gene is TRDV1, the J gene TRDJ1; tentatively, D is TRDD2 or TRDD3 (5 bases each). Germline CDR1 TSWWSYY, CDR2 QGS. The CDR3 sequence is 16 residues long. The CDR3 region is CALGALPTHNYIKLIF. CDR3 sequence (DNA): TGTGCCCTTGGGGCGCTCCCTACGCATAATTACATAAAACTCATCTTT.

This clone was observed a few times. TCRdb shows a much larger clone's protein in place of this DNA's translation, and the two differ at residue 17, likely through a read error; the protein shown is translated from the DNA. No call exists for the J gene, whereas the V gene is TRDV1; the table assigns TRDD3, which was not confirmed against the DNA. Germline values: CDR1 TSWWSYY, CDR2 QGS. The CDR3 is 19 residues long. The CDR3: CALGELPPRRGDYTDKPIF. Here the CDR3 DNA reads TGTGCTCTTGGGGAACTCCCCCCCAGAAGGGGCGATTACACCGATAAACCCATCTTT.

Comments on this clone: The protein recorded in TCRdb matches a much larger clone and deviates from this DNA's translation at residue 23, suggesting a read error; the protein here is obtained by translating the DNA. The V gene is TRDV1, the J gene TRDJ3, with TRDD3 identical over 10 bases. Here the J gene was assigned by germline matching of the DNA, as TCRdb has none. CDR1 and CDR2 (germline): TSWWSYY, QGS. The CDR3 length is 26 residues. The CDR3 DNA sequence: TGTGCTCTTGGGGGAACTAAAGTCCAAAAGGGGGATACGCTTAGGGAGTTCTCCTGGGACACCCGACGGATGTTTTTC. Translation: CALGGTKVQKGDTLREFSWDTRRMFF.

This clone was detected a few times. The protein held in TCRdb is that of a much larger clone and does not match this DNA's translation at residue 10, likely because of a read error; the protein shown is translated from the DNA. The gene calls are TRDV1 and TRDJ1; 9 bases are shared with TRDD2. Germline V gene data show CDR1 as TSWWSYY and CDR2 as QGS. V dropped 4 bases and J dropped 0; count of bases not matched to a gene: 21. CDR3 length equals 21 residues. CDR3 amino acids: CALGGGLPTLPGDSYTDKLIF. DNA of the CDR3: TGTGCTCTTGGGGGAGGCCTTCCTACTCTTCCTGGGGATTCGTACACCGATAAACTCATCTTT.

This clone was found many times. The chain carries TRDV1 and TRDJ1; the D call may be TRDD2 or TRDD3 (8 bases each). The CDR3 runs to 22 residues. CDR1 is TSWWSYY, CDR2 QGS, per germline. Trimming removed 0 bases from V and 0 bases from J, with 29 bases in between. The CDR3 region is CALGELSFFLRWGMEYTDKLIF. For the CDR3, the DNA is TGTGCTCTTGGGGAACTCTCCTTCTTCCTACGGTGGGGGATGGAGTACACCGATAAACTCATCTTT.

With respect to this clone: A far more abundant clone sits one base away, making this likely a read error. This specimen includes other DNA sequences encoding the same CDR3. The rearrangement joins TRDV1 to TRDJ1; TRDD3 aligns across 10 bases. The J gene comes from matching the DNA to germline here; TCRdb lacks it. The CDR3 has 23 amino acids. The J segment lost 0 bases and the V segment lost 0 bases, leaving 22 bases of the junction unmatched. Germline CDR1 TSWWSYY, CDR2 QGS. The CDR3 DNA sequence: TGTGCTCTTGGGGAACTACTGGCCTGCGGGGTGGGGGATACAAGCCGGTACACCGATAAACTCATCTTT. Protein: CALGELLACGVGDTSRYTDKLIF.

Worth noting for this clone: This DNA's translation and the protein TCRdb lists, from a much larger clone, do not match at residues 3 and 8, likely due to a read error; the protein shown is translated from the DNA. V usage is TRDV1 and J usage is TRDJ1, with D possibly TRDD3 on 5 matching bases. The J gene, left out of TCRdb, was set here by checking the DNA against germline. Per the germline V gene, CDR1 is TSWWSYY and CDR2 is QGS. This CDR3 has 15 residues. The CDR3 loop reads CAPGKLLQNTDKLIF. The CDR3 region has the DNA TGTGCTCCTGGGAAGTTACTGCAGAACACCGATAAACTCATCTTT.

Worth noting for this clone: TCRdb shows a much larger clone's protein in place of this DNA's translation, and the two differ at residue 12, likely through a read error; the protein shown is translated from the DNA. CDR3 region: CALGELLPALWGYDHTDKLIF. CDR3 in DNA: TGTGCTCTTGGGGAACTCCTTCCTGCACTCTGGGGCTACGATCACACCGATAAACTCATCTTT. The J gene is TRDJ1, the V gene TRDV1; D perhaps matches TRDD2 (7 bases). The J gene comes from matching the DNA to germline here; TCRdb lacks it. The CDR3 totals 21 residues. The V and J ends lost 0 bases and 0 bases respectively, with 26 bases between them. Looked up from germline, CDR1 is TSWWSYY and CDR2 is QGS.

This clone was counted only a few times. A far larger clone is just one base off, so this is likely a read error. The same CDR3 can be traced to other DNA sequences in this sample. The V call is TRDV2, the J call TRDJ1; TRDD3 matches 7 bases. The J gene, not given by TCRdb, was assigned here from a germline match of the nucleotide sequence. Looked up from germline, CDR1 is GEAIGNYY and CDR2 is EKD. Trimming at V came to 1 base and at J to 6 bases, leaving 22 bases not matched to a gene. The CDR3 contains 19 residues. CDR3 amino acids: CACDTKTYPGGLFPNKLIF. CDR3 bases: TGTGCCTGTGACACTAAAACCTACCCTGGGGGGTTATTCCCGAATAAACTCATCTTT.

This clone turned up a few times. This sequence is one base from a far larger clone and is likely a read error. Other DNA sequences in this sample translate to the same CDR3. The genes are TRDV3 and TRDJ1, with TRDD3 matching 10 bases. The V gene's germline CDR1 is TVYSNPD and CDR2 GDNSRS (reference sequence). J lost 1 base, V lost 3 bases, and 23 bases had no gene match. The CDR3 contains 20 residues. The CDR3 loop is CALLSGGYYLQAWVTDKLIF. In DNA form, the CDR3 reads TGTGCCTTGCTGTCTGGGGGATATTACCTTCAAGCCTGGGTCACCGATAAACTCATCTTT.

In regard to this clone: This probably arose from a read error, given a far larger clone one base away. The V gene was identified as TRDV1, while no J gene was called; TRDD3, the table's D call, lacks a check against the DNA. From germline, CDR1 is TSWWSYY and CDR2 QGS. The CDR3 length is 18 residues. The CDR3, as DNA: TGTGCTCTTGGGTTTAGGCCTGGGGGATGTTACTACACCGATAAACTCATCTTC. Amino acids: CALGFRPGGCYYTDKLIF.

This clone was observed many times. V gene TRDV1 combines with J gene TRDJ1; 8 positions agree with TRDD3. Germline CDR1 and CDR2: TSWWSYY and QGS. The CDR3 has 16 residues. V was clipped by 0 bases and J by 11 bases; unmatched bases: 14. Here the CDR3 reads CALGELAYRTGGRLIF. For the CDR3, the DNA is TGTGCTCTTGGGGAACTTGCGTACCGTACTGGGGGCCGCCTCATCTTT.

This clone occurred a few times. TCRdb's protein, taken from a much larger clone, differs from this DNA's translation at residue 16, likely owing to a read error; the protein displayed comes from the DNA. The chain is built from TRDV1 and TRDJ1, with 11 bases that match TRDD3. The J gene was missing in TCRdb and was found by matching the end of the DNA to germline. The CDR3 loop spans 19 amino acids. J was trimmed by 9 bases and V by 6 bases; bases with no gene match: 24. Per germline, CDR1 TSWWSYY and CDR2 QGS. The CDR3 DNA follows: TGTGCTCTTGGTCACAGCTTCCTACTTTTACTGGGGGATAAAGATGAACTCATCTTT. It encodes CALGHSFLLLLGDKDELIF.

This clone turned up a few times. The protein TCRdb lists belongs to a much larger clone and differs from this DNA's translation at residue 7, which points to a read error; the protein shown is made from the DNA. The V call is TRDV1, the J call TRDJ1; no definite D call. TCRdb records no J gene; here it was assigned by comparing the DNA to germline. CDR3 length: 21 amino acids. V gave up 4 bases and J gave up 1 base, with 31 bases separating them. Germline-derived CDR1 and CDR2 are TSWWSYY and QGS. CDR3 coding DNA: TGTGCTCTTGGGGCCCCCTCCCTGACCGGGTCTGAGAGACGTTGCACCGATAAACTCATCTTT. It codes for CALGAPSLTGSERRCTDKLIF.